These 25 T cell receptor beta chains were sequenced from one sample in a study of blood T cell repertoires in COVID-19 (dated by TCRdb to the early 2020s). Libraries were constructed by the immunoSEQ multiplex PCR assay. Imported from immuneACCESS, the table was reduced by TCRdb to in-frame sequences with V and J called. These copies leave out some clones; in studies compared against another copy, an unresolved V gene accounts for under half, and the cause of the remainder is not known. Within this sample are about 190,000 clones, with 70% to 80% of them counted one time only. Of the sample, around an eighth falls within the top ten clones. The sequencing input was peripheral blood. These receptors were taken from a woman aged 45-65 years with acute or convalescent COVID-19.

The J gene is TRBJ1-5, the V gene TRBV6-2 or TRBV6-3, with a possible D match to TRBD1 (5 bases). V shed 2 bases and J shed 7 bases, with 12 bases lying between them. Looked up from germline, CDR1 is MNHEY and CDR2 is SVGEGT. This CDR3 has 14 residues. CDR3 amino acids: CASSYQRGMQPQHF. The DNA of the CDR3 is TGTGCCAGCAGTTACCAAAGGGGAATGCAGCCCCAGCATTTT.

CDR3 residues: CSVTLPGEQYF. The CDR3 nucleotides read TGCAGCGTGACGCTGCCGGGCGAGCAGTACTTC. The chain employs TRBV29-1 and TRBJ2-7; unclear D gene. V was trimmed by 6 bases and J by 6 bases, leaving 12 bases between them. The germline V gene has CDR1 SQVTM and CDR2 ANQGSEA. The CDR3 has 11 amino acids.

This clone was seen a few times. The genes are TRBV19 and TRBJ2-1; 11 bases match TRBD2. The CDR3 extends over 16 amino acids. Germline assignment: CDR1 LNHDA and CDR2 SQIVND (reference sequence). The junction had 4 bases not matched to a gene; V was cut back by 2 bases and J by 4 bases. The CDR3 nucleotides read TGTGCCAGTAGTATAACGACTAGCGGGGCTTACAATGAGCAGTTCTTC. Protein sequence: CASSITTSGAYNEQFF.

This clone was counted a single time. V gene TRBV28 combines with J gene TRBJ1-6, with 11 bases identical to TRBD1. The CDR3 runs 16 residues. Germline V gene sequence: CDR1 MDHEN, CDR2 SYDVKM. After removal of 0 bases from V and 10 bases from J, the junction contained 5 bases not matched to a gene. CDR3 DNA: TGTGCCAGCAGTTTATGGGGACAGGGGGAAGGATCACCCCTCCACTTT. Its protein is CASSLWGQGEGSPLHF.

This chain uses TRBV4-1 with TRBJ2-2; D might be TRBD1 (5 bases). The germline CDR1 and CDR2 sequences are MGHRA and YSYEKL. The CDR3 is 16 residues long. V lost 0 bases to trimming and J lost 3 bases, with 11 bases between them. The CDR3 is CASSQEGQGYTGELFF. CDR3 nucleotides: TGCGCCAGCAGCCAAGAGGGGCAGGGATACACCGGGGAGCTGTTTTTT.

The chain carries TRBV27 and TRBJ2-3; D is possibly TRBD2 (7 bases). Between the trimmed V and J ends, which lost 2 bases and 1 base, there was a span of 10 bases. Looked up from germline, CDR1 is MNHEY and CDR2 is SMNVEV (reference sequence). There are 15 residues in the CDR3. The CDR3 DNA reads as TGTGCCAGCAGTTTACGGGGGGCGGGCACAGATACGCAGTATTTT. It translates to CASSLRGAGTDTQYF.

Relative to its sample, this clone is medium-sized. The V and J genes are TRBV4-3 and TRBJ2-7; a weak D match, TRBD2 (5 bases). The germline V and J ends were trimmed by 1 base and 1 base, with 11 bases remaining between them. CDR3 length: 15 residues. Germline CDR1 and CDR2: LGHNA and YSLEER. DNA for the CDR3: TGCGCCAGCAGCCAAGTCGCCGACTATTCCTACGAGCAGTACTTC. Translation: CASSQVADYSYEQYF.

V usage is TRBV19 and J usage is TRBJ2-2, with 7 bases lining up with TRBD1. The CDR3 has 14 amino acids. The germline V gene encodes CDR1 LNHDA and CDR2 SQIVND (reference sequence). Losses at the gene ends were 5 bases for V and 5 bases for J; bases not matched to a gene: 5. CDR3 sequence: CASSSPGQTGELFF. The CDR3 DNA reads TGTGCCAGTAGTTCTCCGGGACAGACCGGGGAGCTGTTTTTT. Together with reference TRBV19 and TRBJ2-2, the CDR3 gives the full variable domain: DGGITQSPKYLFRKEGQNVTLSCEQNLNHDAMYWYRQDPGQGLRLIYYSQIVNDFQKGDIAEGYSVSREKKESFPLTVTSAQKNPTAFYLCASSSPGQTGELFFGEGSRLTVL.

The chain joins TRBV9 to TRBJ1-1; D call uncertain. The CDR3 is made up of 14 amino acids. Germline-derived CDR1 and CDR2 are SGDLS and YYNGEE. V shed 3 bases and J shed 3 bases, with 12 bases lying between them. The CDR3 coding sequence is TGTGCCAGCAGCGCTTCCGGAGGGTACACTGAAGCTTTCTTT. Translating it yields CASSASGGYTEAFF.

The chain uses TRBV5-1 and TRBJ2-2; the match to TRBD1 covers 7 bases. After removal of 4 bases from V and 0 bases from J, the junction contained 6 bases not matched to a gene. CDR3 length: 16 residues. Germline V lookup: CDR1 SGHRS, CDR2 YFSETQ. The DNA for the CDR3 is TGCGCCAGCAGCCGGGACAGCCGATCGAACACCGGGGAGCTGTTTTTT. Protein product: CASSRDSRSNTGELFF.

The chain recombines TRBV7-2 with TRBJ2-7; D remains ambiguous. This CDR3 has 15 amino acids. Germline V gene lookup returns CDR1 SGHTA and CDR2 FQGNSA. The V and J ends lost 4 bases and 0 bases respectively, with 13 bases between them. CDR3 sequence (DNA): TGTGCCAGCAGCTCGTCACCTATTAGCTCCTACGAGCAGTACTTC. Translation gives CASSSSPISSYEQYF. Full variable domain (outside the CDR3, taken from reference TRBV7-2 and TRBJ2-7): GAGVSQSPSNKVTEKGKDVELRCDPISGHTALYWYRQSLGQGLEFLIYFQGNSAPDKSGLPSDRFSAERTGGSVSTLTIQRTQQEDSAVYLCASSSSPISSYEQYFGPGTRLTVT.

The genes are TRBV19 and TRBJ1-5, with 7 nucleotides matching TRBD1. The CDR3 covers 15 residues. V lost 8 bases to trimming and J lost 4 bases; unmatched junction nucleotides: 11. The germline V gene encodes CDR1 LNHDA and CDR2 SQIVND (reference sequence). The CDR3 loop reads CASGFRTGVNQPQHF. CDR3 nucleotides: TGTGCCAGTGGGTTCCGGACAGGCGTGAATCAGCCCCAGCATTTT. Based on the CDR3 plus reference TRBV19 and TRBJ1-5, the full variable domain is DGGITQSPKYLFRKEGQNVTLSCEQNLNHDAMYWYRQDPGQGLRLIYYSQIVNDFQKGDIAEGYSVSREKKESFPLTVTSAQKNPTAFYLCASGFRTGVNQPQHFGDGTRLSIL.

The chain carries TRBV18 and TRBJ2-7; possible D gene TRBD1, 7 bases. The CDR3 covers 15 residues. V shed 3 bases and J shed 4 bases, with 16 bases lying between them. Germline lookup yields CDR1 KGHSH and CDR2 LQKENI. The DNA of the CDR3 is TGTGCCAGCTCACCCCCAGGGGGGAGCGGTTACGAGCAGTACTTC. Protein product: CASSPPGGSGYEQYF.

The chain combines TRBV28 with TRBJ2-3; a weak D match, TRBD1 (6 bases). The germline V and J ends were trimmed by 6 bases and 0 bases, with 13 bases remaining between them. Germline lookup yields CDR1 MDHEN and CDR2 SYDVKM. This CDR3 is 15 amino acids long. CDR3 residues: CASSRRGTSTDTQYF. The CDR3 DNA sequence: TGTGCCAGCAGCCGAAGGGGGACCAGCACAGATACGCAGTATTTT. The complete variable domain, with remaining parts taken from reference TRBV28 and TRBJ2-3, reads DVKVTQSSRYLVKRTGEKVFLECVQDMDHENMFWYRQDPGLGLRLIYFSYDVKMKEKGDIPEGYSVSREKKERFSLILESASTNQTSMYLCASSRRGTSTDTQYFGPGTRLTVL.

This clone appeared a single time. The rearrangement uses TRBV11-2 and TRBJ2-1; 11 bases match TRBD2. Germline V gene data show CDR1 as SGHAT and CDR2 as FQNNGV. V trimming: 5 bases; J trimming: 7 bases; junction bases outside the gene matches: 7. The CDR3 totals 15 residues. The CDR3 nucleotides are TGTGCCAGCAGCGAAACTAGCGGGAGAATAAATGAGCAGTTCTTC. This translates into CASSETSGRINEQFF.

V is TRBV18 and J is TRBJ1-6, with no clear D. V gave up 3 bases and J gave up 6 bases, with 12 bases separating them. Germline values: CDR1 KGHSH, CDR2 LQKENI. The CDR3 loop spans 15 amino acids. CDR3 coding DNA: TGTGCCAGCTCACCGATCCTAGAGCGTAATTCACCCCTCCACTTT. This translates into CASSPILERNSPLHF.

This chain links TRBV2 with TRBJ1-5, with a possible D match to TRBD1 (5 bases). V lost 9 bases and J lost 1, with 19 bases in between. The germline CDR1 and CDR2 sequences are SNHLY and FYNNEI. This CDR3 is 16 amino acids long. The CDR3 loop is CASRLGGVASNQPQHF. CDR3 DNA: TGTGCCAGTAGACTGGGAGGGGTTGCGAGCAATCAGCCCCAGCATTTT.

The chain carries TRBV6-5 and TRBJ2-7; 14 positions match TRBD2. The length of the CDR3 is 15 residues. Germline-derived CDR1 and CDR2 are MNHEY and SVGAGI. Trimming removed 0 bases from V and 12 bases from J; junction bases left unmatched: 7. CDR3 protein: CASSYSTSGRAVLYF. CDR3 nucleotides: TGTGCCAGCAGTTACTCGACTAGCGGGAGGGCCGTTCTGTACTTC.

CDR3 DNA: TGTGCCAGTGGGAATCAAGCGGGAGGAGGAGAGACCCAGTACTTC. Translating gives CASGNQAGGGETQYF. V and J are TRBV19 and TRBJ2-5, with TRBD2 identical over 9 bases. Losses at the gene ends were 8 bases for V and 4 bases for J; bases not matched to a gene: 11. The CDR3 consists of 15 residues. Germline V gene sequence: CDR1 LNHDA, CDR2 SQIVND (reference sequence). The full variable domain, completed using reference TRBV19 and TRBJ2-5, is DGGITQSPKYLFRKEGQNVTLSCEQNLNHDAMYWYRQDPGQGLRLIYYSQIVNDFQKGDIAEGYSVSREKKESFPLTVTSAQKNPTAFYLCASGNQAGGGETQYFGPGTRLLVL.

Written as DNA, the CDR3 is TGTGCCAGCAGCTCTCCGGGACAGGGGCTGAATGAGCAGTTCTTC. Translating gives CASSSPGQGLNEQFF. The genes are TRBV11-3 and TRBJ2-1; TRBD1 agrees at 10 bases. The V gene's germline CDR1 is SGHNT and CDR2 YENEEA. This CDR3 region has 15 residues. The V and J ends lost 4 bases and 7 bases, in that order; junction bases with no gene match: 7.

This clone has just a few counts. The genes are TRBV23-1 and TRBJ2-3; TRBD2 matches 14 bases. TRBV23-1 is an ORF for which the function is uncertain. The CDR3 consists of 15 residues. Trimming took 7 bases from V and 4 from J; bases not matched to a gene: 4. The DNA for the CDR3 is TGCGCCAGCAATCTGACTAGCGGGGGGGCAGATACGCAGTATTTT. The encoded protein is CASNLTSGGADTQYF.

The V call is TRBV5-6, the J call TRBJ2-1; TRBD2 matches at 13 bases. The CDR3 covers 15 residues. CDR1 SGHDT and CDR2 YYEEEE come from the germline V gene. V trimming: 3 bases; J trimming: 7 bases; junction bases outside the gene matches: 4. Written as DNA, the CDR3 is TGTGCCAGCAGCTCCCCGGGACTAGCGGGGAATGAGCAGTTCTTC. This sequence encodes CASSSPGLAGNEQFF. Combining the CDR3 with reference TRBV5-6 and TRBJ2-1 gives the whole variable domain DAGVTQSPTHLIKTRGQQVTLRCSPKSGHDTVSWYQQALGQGPQFIFQYYEEEERQRGNFPDRFSGHQFPNYSSELNVNALLLGDSALYLCASSSPGLAGNEQFFGPGTRLTVL.

This chain connects TRBV3-1 (or the pseudogene TRBV3-2) to TRBJ1-6; D not certain. CDR1 is LGHDT and CDR2 is YNNKEL in the germline V gene (reference sequence). V lost 4 bases and J 13 bases, leaving 14 bases between the germline ends. The CDR3 runs to 13 residues. The CDR3, as DNA: TGTGCCAGCAGCCCCTTTGTGGGCGAGCCCCTCCACTTT. Protein sequence: CASSPFVGEPLHF.

This chain joins TRBV7-8 and TRBJ1-2; no reliable D call. CDR1 SGHVS and CDR2 FQNEAQ come from the germline V gene. The ends were cut back, 1 base at V and 7 bases at J, with 13 bases in the middle. CDR3 length equals 14 residues. CDR3 residues: CASSLDGISGGYTF. As DNA, the CDR3 is TGTGCCAGCAGCTTAGACGGGATAAGTGGTGGCTACACCTTC.

This clone was seen a few times. The chain uses TRBV7-2 and TRBJ1-2; the match to TRBD1 covers 7 bases. CDR3 length equals 15 residues. Germline lookup yields CDR1 SGHTA and CDR2 FQGNSA. J was trimmed by 5 bases and V by 5 bases; bases with no gene match: 11. Here the CDR3 reads CASSVTPSGGYGYTF. In DNA form, the CDR3 reads TGTGCCAGCAGCGTTACGCCGTCAGGGGGGTATGGCTACACCTTC.